Below are 32 T cell receptor beta chains sequenced from a single sample in a study of T cell clonality in common variable immunodeficiency. TCRdb's copy holds only in-frame clones and misses some; the assay was immunoSEQ multiplex PCR. The profile covers about 34,000 clones, none occurring a single time. Sequencing was done on a sample of peripheral blood mononuclear cells. The source of these receptors is a person aged 18 to 75 in good health.

This clone occurred many times. The read halts 3 residues ahead of the CDR3 end, with the missing end drawn from the germline J gene. The chain links TRBV4-2 to TRBJ1-5, with D maybe TRBD1 (5 bases). The CDR3 is made up of 15 amino acids. Germline CDR1 is LGHNA and CDR2 is YNFKEQ. Trimming removed 0 bases from V and 9 bases from J, with 15 bases in between. CDR3 residues: CASSQEGGGAGPQHF. The covered CDR3 bases are TGTGCCAGCAGCCAAGAAGGAGGTGGGGCCGGGCCC.

This clone was counted at least ten times. The CDR3 goes on 3 residues after the read ends, and that part is filled in from the germline J gene. This chain connects TRBV5-1 to TRBJ1-6; maybe TRBD1 (5 bases). The V gene's germline CDR1 is SGHRS and CDR2 YFSETQ. The CDR3 is 17 amino acids. V was shortened by 0 bases and J by 6 bases, with 16 bases between the two germline ends. The DNA read from the CDR3 is TGCGCCAGCAGCTTGGCCGGGGGTTTTGGGACTAATTCACCC. Its protein product is CASSLAGGFGTNSP. The full-length CDR3 reads as CASSLAGGFGTNSPLHF.

This clone was seen repeatedly, ten times or more. The DNA ends 3 residues before the CDR3 does, and the rest of the CDR3 is filled in from the germline J gene. This chain links TRBV12-3 or TRBV12-4 with TRBJ2-5; TRBD2 matches 8 bases. With 7 bases clipped from V and 5 bases from J, the junction kept 12 bases outside the gene matches. The CDR3 sequence is 15 residues long. CDR3 DNA (partial): TGTGCCAGCACCGAAGCTGGCGGGAGGTATGAGACC. Protein: CASTEAGGRYET. The whole CDR3 protein is CASTEAGGRYETQYF.

This clone was counted at least ten times. The read ends 3 residues early relative to the CDR3; the germline J gene fills the gap. V gene TRBV5-1 combines with J gene TRBJ1-1, with TRBD1 as a possible D gene (5 bases). Trimming pared 0 bases from V and 4 bases from J, leaving 13 bases between. Germline V gene sequence: CDR1 SGHRS, CDR2 YFSETQ. The CDR3 sequence is 15 residues long. CDR3 in amino acids: CASSLGWDLGTEAFF. CDR3 DNA (partial): TGCGCCAGCAGCTTGGGATGGGACTTAGGCACTGAA. Complete variable domain (other parts from reference TRBV5-1 and TRBJ1-1): KAGVTQTPRYLIKTRGQQVTLSCSPISGHRSVSWYQQTPGQGLQFLFEYFSETQRNKGNFPGRFSGRQFSNSRSEMNVSTLELGDSALYLCASSLGWDLGTEAFFGQGTRLTVV.

In this sample, this clone turned up many times. The sequenced fragment ends 3 residues before the CDR3 boundary, so the rest is inferred from the germline J gene. This chain connects TRBV5-6 to TRBJ2-7; TRBD1 matches 7 bases. V shed 3 bases, J shed 4 bases, and the junction held 4 bases outside the gene matches. The CDR3 is 13 residues long. The germline V gene encodes CDR1 SGHDT and CDR2 YYEEEE. The CDR3 reads CASSSTGFYEQYF. CDR3 bases read: TGTGCCAGCAGCTCGACAGGGTTTTACGAG.

This clone was detected many times. With the read ending 3 residues before the CDR3 end, the germline J gene is used to fill in that end. V and J are TRBV5-1 and TRBJ1-2; D might be TRBD1 (6 bases). The length of the CDR3 is 16 residues. Germline V lookup: CDR1 SGHRS, CDR2 YFSETQ. The CDR3 protein is CASSSSPDRIGDGYTF. The sequenced part of the CDR3 DNA is TGCGCCAGCAGCTCTTCTCCTGACAGGATTGGGGACGGC.

At least ten counts were recorded for this clone. The read halts 3 residues ahead of the CDR3 end, with the missing end drawn from the germline J gene. V is TRBV13 and J is TRBJ2-5, with 10 bases that match TRBD1. Trimming removed 5 bases from V and 4 bases from J; junction bases left unmatched: 4. The CDR3 totals 14 residues. The germline V gene encodes CDR1 PRHDT and CDR2 FYEKMQ (reference sequence). The DNA read from the CDR3 is TGTGCCAGCAGCGTACGGACAGGGGGAGAGACC. It codes for CASSVRTGGET. The full CDR3 protein reads CASSVRTGGETQYF.

Ten or more counts support this clone. The read terminates 3 residues ahead of where the CDR3 ends, so the germline J gene completes it. The chain employs TRBV12-3 or TRBV12-4 and TRBJ2-7, with D possibly matching TRBD2 (6 bases). This CDR3 is 16 amino acids long. V shed 6 bases and J shed 0 bases, with 18 bases lying between them. CDR3 bases read: TGTGCCAGCAGCCCCCTTAGCGGTCTAAGCTCCTACGAG. It yields the protein CASSPLSGLSSYE. The full CDR3 sequence reads CASSPLSGLSSYEQYF.

In this sample, this clone turned up many times. The CDR3 is CASSPRGGVNQPQHF. CDR3 bases read: TGTGCCAGCTCACCCCGGGGCGGGGTTAACCAGCCC. This chain uses TRBV18 with TRBJ1-5, with a tentative D call TRBD1 (5 bases). The read ends 3 residues shy of where the CDR3 ends; the end is completed using the germline J gene. Trimming shortened V by 3 bases and J by 7 bases, and 16 bases separated the two germline ends. Germline V gene data show CDR1 as KGHSH and CDR2 as LQKENI. The CDR3 contains 15 residues. The full variable domain, in which reference TRBV18 and TRBJ1-5 provide the parts outside the CDR3, is NAGVMQNPRHLVRRRGQEARLRCSPMKGHSHVYWYRQLPEEGLKFMVYLQKENIIDESGMPKERFSAEFPKEGPSILRIQQVVRGDSAAYFCASSPRGGVNQPQHFGDGTRLSIL.

Ten or more counts support this clone. The read is 3 residues too short to cover the CDR3 end, so that end is filled in from the germline J gene. The rearrangement links TRBV28 to TRBJ2-7, with 8 bases aligning to TRBD2. The CDR3 runs to 17 residues. From germline, CDR1 is MDHEN and CDR2 SYDVKM. V lost 4 bases and J lost 3; bases outside the gene matches: 14. The DNA read from the CDR3 is TGTGCCAGCAGTTCCCGATCGTGGGGACTAGATTACTACGAG. Translating gives CASSSRSWGLDYYE. The full CDR3 protein reads CASSSRSWGLDYYEQYF.

This clone was observed at least ten times. Germline and junction disagree at one end, which may indicate a read error. From the germline J gene comes the end of the CDR3, since the read stops 3 residues before it. The chain joins TRBV5-1 to TRBJ1-1, with D possibly matching TRBD1 (5 bases). Germline V lookup: CDR1 SGHRS, CDR2 YFSETQ. The CDR3 runs to 14 residues. The CDR3 spells CASSFTGGNTEAFF. The part of the CDR3 DNA that was read is TGCGCTAGCAGCTTTACCGGGGGGAACACTGAA.

This clone was detected a few times. The CDR3 end is not reached by the read, which stops 3 residues before it; the germline J gene fills it in. V gene TRBV7-9 combines with J gene TRBJ2-3; possibly TRBD1 for D (5 bases). V dropped 5 bases and J dropped 7 bases, with 13 bases sitting between them. Germline V gene lookup returns CDR1 SEHNR and CDR2 FQNEAQ (reference sequence). The CDR3 is 13 residues long. The sequenced part of the CDR3 DNA is TGTGCCAGCAGCGTTCCGCCAGGGTATACG. Translating it yields CASSVPPGYT. The complete CDR3 protein is CASSVPPGYTQYF. The variable domain in full, with the rest retrieved from reference TRBV7-9 and TRBJ2-3, is DTGVSQNPRHKITKRGQNVTFRCDPISEHNRLYWYRQTLGQGPEFLTYFQNEAQLEKSRLLSDRFSAERPKGSFSTLEIQRTEQGDSAMYLCASSVPPGYTQYFGPGTRLTVL.

This clone was seen at least ten times. CDR3 bases read: TGTGCCAGCAGCCAAACAGACTACTCCGAG. Translation: CASSQTDYSE. The full CDR3 reads CASSQTDYSEQYF. The V call is TRBV9, the J call TRBJ2-7, with D perhaps matching TRBD2 (5 bases). The missing CDR3 end, 3 residues past where the read stops, is filled in from the germline J gene. Looked up from germline, CDR1 is SGDLS and CDR2 is YYNGEE. The V gene lost 4 bases and the J gene lost 6 bases, with 14 bases spanning the gap. This CDR3 has 13 amino acids.

The table lists this clone with many counts. The CDR3 bases that were read are TGTGCCAGTAGACAGGGTTGGAGCACAGATACG. Its translation: CASRQGWSTDT. The full CDR3 protein reads CASRQGWSTDTQYF. This chain links TRBV19 with TRBJ2-3; tentatively, D is TRBD1 (6 bases). The CDR3 end is not reached by the read, which stops 3 residues before it; the germline J gene fills it in. This CDR3 is 14 amino acids long. Germline CDR1 reads LNHDA; CDR2 reads SQIVND (reference sequence). V lost 6 bases and J 0 bases, leaving 10 bases between the germline ends.

In this sample, this clone turned up many times. From the germline J gene comes the end of the CDR3, since the read stops 3 residues before it. The chain has TRBV5-1 and TRBJ2-7, with 8 nucleotides matching TRBD2. The V gene's germline CDR1 is SGHRS and CDR2 YFSETQ. Trimming at V came to 6 bases and at J to 4 bases, leaving 15 bases not matched to a gene. The CDR3 contains 16 residues. This CDR3 is CASTPYPLAADYEQYF. The covered CDR3 bases are TGCGCCAGCACCCCATACCCACTAGCGGCCGATTACGAG.

This clone was detected ten times or more. At one end the junction does not follow the germline gene, possibly because of a read error. The read terminates 3 residues ahead of where the CDR3 ends, so the germline J gene completes it. This chain links TRBV10-1 with TRBJ2-1; TRBD1 agrees at 11 bases. This CDR3 has 16 amino acids. The germline gives CDR1 WNHNN, CDR2 SYGVQD (reference sequence). CDR3 bases read: TGCGCCAACAGTGAGGGGACAGGGGGGTCCTACAATGAG. It is translated as CANSEGTGGSYNE. The entire CDR3 protein reads CANSEGTGGSYNEQFF.

This clone appeared many times. The read ends 3 residues shy of where the CDR3 ends; the end is completed using the germline J gene. The chain has TRBV20-1 and TRBJ1-5, with 8 nucleotides matching TRBD1. The CDR3 runs to 14 residues. J was trimmed by 3 bases and V by 3 bases; bases with no gene match: 4. Germline V gene sequence: CDR1 DFQATT, CDR2 SNEGSKA (reference sequence). The CDR3 spells CSASRGRVNQPQHF. Partial CDR3 DNA: TGCAGTGCTAGCAGGGGGCGCGTCAATCAGCCC.

The table lists this clone with many counts. The CDR3 end falls 3 residues outside the read, so it is completed with the germline J gene. The chain uses TRBV2 and TRBJ1-4; no reliable D call. The V end lost 3 bases, the J end lost 0 bases, and 8 bases lay between the germline ends. Looked up from germline, CDR1 is SNHLY and CDR2 is FYNNEI. This CDR3 is 15 amino acids long. The CDR3 loop is CASSDAGATNEKLFF. The sequenced part of the CDR3 DNA is TGTGCCAGCAGTGATGCCGGGGCAACTAATGAAAAA.

This clone was detected ten times or more. The read halts 3 residues ahead of the CDR3 end, with the missing end drawn from the germline J gene. V usage is TRBV18 and J usage is TRBJ1-1; D may be TRBD1 (5 bases). V lost 3 bases and J lost 0, with 8 bases in between. This CDR3 comprises 14 residues. In germline, CDR1 is KGHSH, CDR2 LQKENI. CDR3 DNA (partial): TGTGCCAGCTCACCTCTGACAGTGAACACTGAA. Translating it yields CASSPLTVNTE. The whole CDR3 protein is CASSPLTVNTEAFF.

This clone came up many times. The CDR3 end falls 3 residues outside the read, so it is completed with the germline J gene. This sequence joins TRBV6-4 and TRBJ2-2; D is ambiguous. Germline CDR1 and CDR2: MRHNA and SNTAGT. The V and J ends lost 6 bases and 4 bases respectively, with 15 bases between them. CDR3 length: 15 amino acids. The CDR3 bases that were read are TGTGCCAGCAGACCAAAGGGCAGCTCCACCGGGGAG. Protein product: CASRPKGSSTGE. From start to end, the CDR3 is CASRPKGSSTGELFF.

Only a few counts were recorded for this clone. The read comes to an end 3 residues before the CDR3 does, leaving the germline J gene to fill in the end. The chain is built from TRBV6-4 and TRBJ2-7; TRBD2 matches at 7 bases. Germline trimming cut 6 bases from V and 4 bases from J; bases unmatched to any gene: 15. Germline loops: CDR1 MRHNA, CDR2 SNTAGT. The CDR3 is 16 amino acids. The CDR3: CASSTPRQGGRYEQYF. The CDR3 bases that were read are TGTGCCAGCAGCACCCCCCGGCAAGGCGGGAGATACGAG.

This clone was picked up many times. The sequenced fragment ends 3 residues before the CDR3 boundary, so the rest is inferred from the germline J gene. This chain uses TRBV7-2 with TRBJ2-1; the match to TRBD1 covers 7 bases. Germline trimming cut 2 bases from V and 9 bases from J; bases unmatched to any gene: 1. The CDR3 covers 12 residues. Looked up from germline, CDR1 is SGHTA and CDR2 is FQGNSA. The sequenced part of the CDR3 DNA is TGTGCCAGCAGCTTAACAGGGGTTGAG. This gives the protein CASSLTGVE. In full, the CDR3 is CASSLTGVEQFF.

Many counts were recorded for this clone. The part of the CDR3 DNA that was read is TGTGCCATCAGTGACAGGGTCCAAGAGACC. This codes for CAISDRVQET. The CDR3 reads in full as CAISDRVQETQYF. The J gene is TRBJ2-5, the V gene TRBV10-3, with a weak D call TRBD1 (5 bases). The CDR3 end lies 3 residues beyond the end of the read and is filled in from the germline J gene. Per germline, CDR1 ENHRY and CDR2 SYGVKD. CDR3 size: 13 residues. Between the trimmed V and J ends, which lost 3 bases and 1 base, there was a span of 6 bases.

In this sample, this clone turned up many times. The observed sequence ends 3 residues before the CDR3 terminus, with the missing tail filled in from the germline J gene. The chain is built from TRBV5-1 and TRBJ1-4; D is undetermined. The CDR3 sequence is 14 residues long. V lost 0 bases and J 2 bases, leaving 5 bases between the germline ends. Per the germline V gene, CDR1 is SGHRS and CDR2 is YFSETQ. The CDR3 here is CASSLVSTNEKLFF. Incomplete CDR3 DNA: TGCGCCAGCAGCTTGGTCTCCACTAATGAAAAA.

This clone came up many times. Partial CDR3 DNA: TGCAGTGCTAGAGCCTATAGTATCACTGAA. Protein: CSARAYSITE. The CDR3, in full, reads CSARAYSITEAFF. The chain recombines TRBV20-1 with TRBJ1-1, with no clear D. The read ends 3 residues shy of where the CDR3 ends; the end is completed using the germline J gene. Between the trimmed V and J ends, which lost 1 base and 4 bases, there was a span of 10 bases. This CDR3 is 13 amino acids long. CDR1 and CDR2 from the germline V gene are DFQATT and SNEGSKA (reference sequence).

At least ten counts were recorded for this clone. The CDR3 is cut off 3 residues early in the read; its end comes from the germline J gene. This rearrangement joins TRBV19 to TRBJ1-1, with D possibly being TRBD1 (5 bases). CDR3 size: 16 residues. V was trimmed by 0 bases and J by 1 base, leaving 12 bases between them. The germline CDR1 and CDR2 sequences are LNHDA and SQIVND (reference sequence). The CDR3 bases that were read are TGTGCCAGTAGTATAGAAGGGGCCTACACGAACACTGAA. Translation gives CASSIEGAYTNTE. The complete CDR3 sequence is CASSIEGAYTNTEAFF.

This clone was seen repeatedly, ten times or more. The sequence runs out 3 residues before the end of the CDR3; the remainder is reconstructed from the germline J gene. The chain couples TRBV10-3 to TRBJ2-1, with TRBD2 matching 7 bases. With V trimmed by 10 bases and J by 5 bases, 11 bases remained unmatched. CDR3 length equals 14 residues. Germline assignment: CDR1 ENHRY and CDR2 SYGVKD. CDR3 DNA, as far as it was read: TGTGCCACCTCTGAGCGGGACTTCAACAATGAG. It translates to CATSERDFNNE. The whole CDR3 sequence is CATSERDFNNEQFF.

Ten or more counts support this clone. The DNA ends 3 residues before the CDR3 does, and the rest of the CDR3 is filled in from the germline J gene. The J gene is TRBJ2-3, the V gene TRBV18, with TRBD1 matching 7 bases. The V segment lost 2 bases and the J segment 0 bases; nucleotides outside the gene matches: 11. CDR3 length: 18 residues. Germline CDR1 reads KGHSH; CDR2 reads LQKENI. The CDR3 bases that were read are TGTGCCAGCTCACCAAGTCTGGTCAGGGGGTTAAGCACAGATACG. Translation gives CASSPSLVRGLSTDT. The full CDR3 sequence reads CASSPSLVRGLSTDTQYF.

Many counts were recorded for this clone. Coverage ceases 3 residues before the CDR3 finishes, and the germline J gene fills in the end. J is TRBJ2-1 and V is TRBV5-1, with TRBD2 matching 9 bases. The germline CDR1 and CDR2 sequences are SGHRS and YFSETQ. The ends lost 2 bases at V and 8 bases at J; junction bases unmatched: 8. CDR3 length: 15 residues. Partial CDR3 DNA: TGCGCCAGCAGCTTAGCGGGAGGTCCCGTCGATGAG. Encoded protein: CASSLAGGPVDE. From start to end, the CDR3 is CASSLAGGPVDEQFF. Supplemented by reference TRBV5-1 and TRBJ2-1, the full variable domain reads KAGVTQTPRYLIKTRGQQVTLSCSPISGHRSVSWYQQTPGQGLQFLFEYFSETQRNKGNFPGRFSGRQFSNSRSEMNVSTLELGDSALYLCASSLAGGPVDEQFFGPGTRLTVL.

Ten or more counts support this clone. Read coverage stops 3 residues before the CDR3 terminus; the germline J gene supplies the remainder. This chain links TRBV4-1 with TRBJ2-1; no definite D call. V dropped 0 bases and J dropped 2 bases, with 14 bases sitting between them. There are 17 residues in the CDR3. CDR1 is MGHRA and CDR2 is YSYEKL in the germline V gene. Incomplete CDR3 DNA: TGCGCCAGCAGCCAAGAACGAGACGACTTTACCTACAATGAG. Translation: CASSQERDDFTYNE. The full CDR3 reads CASSQERDDFTYNEQFF.

The sample holds many counts of this clone. The missing CDR3 end, 3 residues past where the read stops, is filled in from the germline J gene. V and J are TRBV5-1 and TRBJ2-1; no clear D. Trimming took off 0 bases at V and 0 bases at J, with 4 bases between the two ends. Germline CDR1 and CDR2: SGHRS and YFSETQ. This CDR3 comprises 14 residues. The DNA read from the CDR3 is TGCGCCAGCAGCTTGGACAGCTCCTACAATGAG. Protein: CASSLDSSYNE. The entire CDR3 protein reads CASSLDSSYNEQFF.

This clone was observed at least ten times. Read data end 3 residues before the CDR3 end; the end is taken from the germline J gene. The chain recombines TRBV20-1 with TRBJ2-1; 11 positions match TRBD2. The CDR3 extends over 19 amino acids. Germline assignment: CDR1 DFQATT and CDR2 SNEGSKA (reference sequence). The junction had 16 bases not matched to a gene; V was cut back by 6 bases and J by 0 bases. The CDR3 loop is CSASSVTSGITSSYNEQFF. The CDR3 bases that were read are TGCAGTGCCAGTTCAGTGACTAGCGGGATCACTAGCTCCTACAATGAG.